The 16 T cell receptor beta chains presented below share a single source sample, sequenced in a study of OX40 agonist ivuxolimab in advanced cancers. Repertoires were generated with immunoSEQ multiplex PCR, while TCRdb's copy carries only in-frame clones and drops some. The data hold about 58,000 clones, with around 90% observed a single time. The sample was CD4+ or CD8+ T cells sorted from blood, taken in a trial of the OX40 agonist ivuxolimab. The origin of the receptors is an adult with an advanced solid tumor such as melanoma, head and neck, liver or kidney cancer.

This clone was observed a single time. This sequence joins TRBV4-1 and TRBJ2-3; 11 bases align to TRBD2. V was pared by 4 bases and J by 5 bases, with 2 bases of the junction left unmatched. The CDR3 has 14 amino acids. Looked up from germline, CDR1 is MGHRA and CDR2 is YSYEKL. The CDR3 region is CASSPGLAGDTQYF. CDR3 sequence (DNA): TGCGCCAGCAGCCCCGGACTAGCGGGAGATACGCAGTATTTT.

This clone was seen more than once but under ten times. This sequence joins TRBV7-9 and TRBJ1-5, with 8 positions matching TRBD1. Germline values: CDR1 SEHNR, CDR2 FQNEAQ (reference sequence). V dropped 1 base and J dropped 6; count of bases not matched to a gene: 2. The CDR3 extends over 14 amino acids. CDR3 DNA: TGTGCCAGCAGCTTAGGGACAGGGCCTCAGCCCCAGCATTTT. Amino acids: CASSLGTGPQPQHF.

This sequence joins TRBV7-2 and TRBJ1-5; perhaps TRBD1 as D (5 bases). Germline V gene sequence: CDR1 SGHTA, CDR2 FQGNSA. Trimming cost V 0 bases and J 6 bases, with 9 bases left between them. The length of the CDR3 is 14 residues. CDR3 DNA sequence: TGTGCCAGCAGCTTAGCGCTGGGGGGTCAGCCCCAGCATTTT. Translating it yields CASSLALGGQPQHF.

V and J are TRBV7-3 and TRBJ2-5; D perhaps matches TRBD2 (6 bases). Per the germline V gene, CDR1 is SGHTA and CDR2 is FQGTGA. The V end was cut by 2 bases, the J end by 5 bases, with 18 bases between. CDR3 size: 16 residues. CDR3 nucleotide sequence: TGTGCCAGCAGCTTAGGGGGAACAGGAAGCGGGGAGACCCAGTACTTC. Translation gives CASSLGGTGSGETQYF.

The chain employs TRBV7-3 and TRBJ2-1; the D gene could be TRBD1 or TRBD2 (5 bases each). The CDR3 runs 12 residues. Germline lookup yields CDR1 SGHTA and CDR2 FQGTGA. V lost 1 base, J lost 9 bases, and 7 bases lay in between. The CDR3 spells CASSLIGGEQFF. The CDR3 DNA follows: TGTGCCAGCAGCTTAATTGGGGGTGAGCAGTTCTTC.

V and J are TRBV28 and TRBJ2-4; the D gene is possibly TRBD2 (7 bases). V shed 1 base and J shed 2 bases, with 12 bases lying between them. The CDR3 length is 16 residues. Germline V CDR1 and CDR2: MDHEN, SYDVKM. CDR3 region: CASSLFRGTTKNIQYF. The CDR3 coding sequence is TGTGCCAGCAGTTTATTTAGGGGGACTACCAAAAACATTCAGTACTTC.

The chain couples TRBV10-3 to TRBJ1-6; D is perhaps TRBD1 (6 bases). Trimming removed 3 bases at V and 5 bases at J, with 11 bases between. The CDR3 sequence is 15 residues long. Looked up from germline, CDR1 is ENHRY and CDR2 is SYGVKD. CDR3 amino acids: CAISDGGGNNSPLHF. As DNA, the CDR3 is TGTGCCATCAGTGATGGGGGGGGCAATAATTCACCCCTCCACTTT.

The V call is TRBV7-8, the J call TRBJ1-2; D is unclear. V shed 1 base and J shed 2 bases, with 5 bases lying between them. Germline V CDR1 and CDR2: SGHVS, FQNEAQ. CDR3 size: 13 residues. The CDR3 here is CASSLGRNYGYTF. The CDR3 nucleotides are TGTGCCAGCAGCTTAGGAAGGAACTATGGCTACACCTTC.

This chain uses TRBV30 with TRBJ2-1; 13 bases agree with TRBD2. Germline assignment: CDR1 GTSNPN and CDR2 SVGIG (reference sequence). After removal of 1 base from V and 8 bases from J, the junction contained 11 bases not matched to a gene. The CDR3 totals 17 residues. CDR3 sequence: CAWSGLAGGGEQYEQFF. CDR3 nucleotides: TGTGCCTGGAGTGGACTAGCGGGAGGAGGGGAGCAATATGAGCAGTTCTTC.

The V and J genes are TRBV19 and TRBJ2-1; the D call may be TRBD1 or TRBD2 (5 bases each). From germline, CDR1 is LNHDA and CDR2 SQIVND (reference sequence). This CDR3 is built from 15 residues. V lost 5 bases, J lost 2 bases, and 13 bases lay in between. CDR3 in amino acids: CASSRGVSAYNEQFF. The CDR3 DNA follows: TGTGCCAGTAGTCGAGGGGTATCGGCCTACAATGAGCAGTTCTTC.

The genes are TRBV6-1 and TRBJ2-7; no definite D call. V lost 1 base to trimming and J lost 8 bases, with 9 bases between them. Germline V gene sequence: CDR1 MNHNS, CDR2 SASEGT. The CDR3 totals 12 residues. CDR3 in DNA: TGTGCCAGCAGTGAAGACCGGCTGAAGCAGTACTTC. Protein product: CASSEDRLKQYF.

The chain has TRBV10-3 and TRBJ1-1; possibly TRBD1 for D (5 bases). CDR1 and CDR2 (germline): ENHRY, SYGVKD. V lost 9 bases, J lost 6 bases, and 11 bases lay in between. The CDR3 totals 11 residues. The CDR3 is CAMGTGAEAFF. The CDR3, as DNA: TGTGCCATGGGGACCGGGGCTGAAGCTTTCTTT.

The rearrangement joins TRBV6-5 to TRBJ1-2, with D unresolved. Germline V gene lookup returns CDR1 MNHEY and CDR2 SVGAGI. The V end was cut by 8 bases, the J end by 4 bases, with 17 bases between. This CDR3 comprises 14 residues. In nucleotides, the CDR3 is TGTGCCAGCGGGAGGCTTCACAGTTCCTATGGCTACACCTTC. It yields the protein CASGRLHSSYGYTF.

This clone appeared a single time. The CDR3 here is CASGTLSYEQYF. Here the CDR3 DNA reads TGTGCCAGCGGGACCCTATCCTACGAGCAGTACTTC. The chain couples TRBV6-5 to TRBJ2-7; D might be TRBD1 or TRBD2, each matching 5 bases. The germline CDR1 and CDR2 sequences are MNHEY and SVGAGI. The CDR3 extends over 12 amino acids. V lost 8 bases to trimming and J lost 1 base, with 9 bases between them.

The chain carries TRBV6-1 and TRBJ1-6; TRBD1 agrees at 8 bases. The trim removed 8 bases at V and 8 bases at J, leaving 2 bases unmatched. The length of the CDR3 is 12 residues. The germline V gene encodes CDR1 MNHNS and CDR2 SASEGT. CDR3 nucleotide sequence: TGTGCCAGCGAGGGACAGGATTCACCCCTCCACTTT. Its protein is CASEGQDSPLHF.

The chain combines TRBV9 with TRBJ2-1; D remains unclear. Trimming left V 7 bases short and J 5 bases short, with 4 bases between. This CDR3 has 10 residues. Per the germline V gene, CDR1 is SGDLS and CDR2 is YYNGEE. The CDR3 protein is CASGDNEQFF. The CDR3 DNA sequence: TGTGCCAGCGGCGACAATGAGCAGTTCTTC.